Reported below is one T cell receptor (beta chain). Its antigen is not known. TCRdb passed the 5' RACE reads through MiXCR, listing each CDR3 protein once. This table has about 360,000 distinct CDR3 sequences, 14% to 15% appearing once. The sample comes from a study of CD8 T cells in ankylosing spondylitis. With 1 base clipped from V and 0 bases from J, the junction kept 2 bases outside the gene matches. The length of the CDR3 is 15 residues. Germline values: CDR1 SEHNR, CDR2 FQNEAQ (reference sequence). Study findings and constraints: In reactive arthritis synovial fluid and blood, some motif variants had been reported before.

V is TRBV7-9 and J is TRBJ2-5; 7 nucleotides line up with TRBD2. This clonotype originated in a male donor with ankylosing spondylitis or in good health (not recorded which). Sequenced input: blood, either unsorted or a sorted T cell fraction (not recorded which). The CDR3 coding sequence is TGTGCCAGCAGCTTAGGAGGGACTAACCAAGAGACCCAGTACTTC. Translated: CASSLGGTNQETQYF.